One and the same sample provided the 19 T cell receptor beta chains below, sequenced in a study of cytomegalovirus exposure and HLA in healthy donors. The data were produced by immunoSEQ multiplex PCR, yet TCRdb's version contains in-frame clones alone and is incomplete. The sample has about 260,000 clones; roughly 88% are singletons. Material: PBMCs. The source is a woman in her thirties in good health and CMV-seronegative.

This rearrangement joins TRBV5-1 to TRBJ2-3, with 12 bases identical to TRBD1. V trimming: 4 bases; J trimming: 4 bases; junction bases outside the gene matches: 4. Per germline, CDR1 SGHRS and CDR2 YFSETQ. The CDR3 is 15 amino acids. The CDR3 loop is CASSTGTGGADTQYF. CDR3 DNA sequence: TGCGCCAGCAGCACCGGGACAGGGGGCGCAGATACGCAGTATTTT.

CDR3 DNA: TGTGCCAGCAGTTTTATCGGGACTAGCGGCATTCAGTACTTC. This gives the protein CASSFIGTSGIQYF. V and J are TRBV28 and TRBJ2-4; 11 bases agree with TRBD2. V lost 3 bases and J lost 9; bases outside the gene matches: 4. The germline V gene has CDR1 MDHEN and CDR2 SYDVKM. This CDR3 has 14 residues.

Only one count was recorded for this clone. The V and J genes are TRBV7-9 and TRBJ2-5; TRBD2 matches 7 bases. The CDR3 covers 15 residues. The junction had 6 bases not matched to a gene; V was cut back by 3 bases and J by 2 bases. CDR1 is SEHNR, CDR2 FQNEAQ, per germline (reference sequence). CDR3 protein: CASSFGGERQETQYF. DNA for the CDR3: TGTGCCAGCAGCTTTGGGGGGGAGCGTCAAGAGACCCAGTACTTC.

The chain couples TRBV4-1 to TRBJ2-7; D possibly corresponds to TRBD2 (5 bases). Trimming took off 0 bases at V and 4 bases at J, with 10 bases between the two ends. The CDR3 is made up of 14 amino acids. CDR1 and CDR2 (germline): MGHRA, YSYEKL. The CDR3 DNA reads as TGCGCCAGCAGCCAAGAGGACTCTAAATACGAGCAGTACTTC. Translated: CASSQEDSKYEQYF.

The CDR3 region has the DNA TGCAGCGTAGTACCCAGGGGAAGCGGGAGTATGATCGATGAGCAGTTCTTC. The encoded protein is CSVVPRGSGSMIDEQFF. The chain is built from TRBV29-1 and TRBJ2-1, with 8 bases matching TRBD2. CDR3 length: 17 amino acids. Trimming at V came to 6 bases and at J to 8 bases, leaving 21 bases not matched to a gene. Germline V gene sequence: CDR1 SQVTM, CDR2 ANQGSEA.

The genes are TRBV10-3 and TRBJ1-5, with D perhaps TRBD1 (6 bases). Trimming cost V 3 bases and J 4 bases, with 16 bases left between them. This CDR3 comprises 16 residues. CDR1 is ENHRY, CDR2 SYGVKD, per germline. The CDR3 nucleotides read TGTGCCATCAGTGAAGGGGACAATCGCCCAAATCAGCCCCAGCATTTT. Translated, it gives CAISEGDNRPNQPQHF.

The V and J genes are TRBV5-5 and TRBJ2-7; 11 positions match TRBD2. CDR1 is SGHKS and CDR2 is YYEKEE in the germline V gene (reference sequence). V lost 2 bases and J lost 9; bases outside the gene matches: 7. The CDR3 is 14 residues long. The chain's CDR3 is CASSLLAGENVQYF. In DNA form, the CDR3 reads TGTGCCAGCAGCTTACTAGCGGGAGAGAACGTGCAGTACTTC.

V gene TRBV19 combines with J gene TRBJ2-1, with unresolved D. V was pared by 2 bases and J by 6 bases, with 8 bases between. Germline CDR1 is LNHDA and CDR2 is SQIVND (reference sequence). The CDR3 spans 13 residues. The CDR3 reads CASSINYINEQFF. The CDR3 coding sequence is TGTGCCAGTAGTATAAACTATATCAATGAGCAGTTCTTC.

For the CDR3, the DNA is TGTGCCAGCTCAACAGGACCCGAGCAGTACTTC. It translates to CASSTGPEQYF. The chain carries TRBV18 and TRBJ2-7; tentative D call: TRBD1 (5 bases). CDR3 length equals 11 residues. Germline V CDR1 and CDR2: KGHSH, LQKENI. V was pared by 5 bases and J by 6 bases, with 8 bases between.

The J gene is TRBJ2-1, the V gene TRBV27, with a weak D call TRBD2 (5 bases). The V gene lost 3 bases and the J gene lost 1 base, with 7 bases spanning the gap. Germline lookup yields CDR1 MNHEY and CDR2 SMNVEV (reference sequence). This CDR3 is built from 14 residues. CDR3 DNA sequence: TGTGCCAGCAGTTTTAGCGCTTCCTACAATGAGCAGTTCTTC. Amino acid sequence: CASSFSASYNEQFF.

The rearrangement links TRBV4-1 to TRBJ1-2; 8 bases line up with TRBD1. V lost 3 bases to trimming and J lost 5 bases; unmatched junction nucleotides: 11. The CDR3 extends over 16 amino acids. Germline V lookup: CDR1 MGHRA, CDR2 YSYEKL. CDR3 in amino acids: CASSQDQGAPGYGYTF. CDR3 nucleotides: TGCGCCAGCAGCCAGGATCAGGGGGCCCCGGGGTATGGCTACACCTTC.

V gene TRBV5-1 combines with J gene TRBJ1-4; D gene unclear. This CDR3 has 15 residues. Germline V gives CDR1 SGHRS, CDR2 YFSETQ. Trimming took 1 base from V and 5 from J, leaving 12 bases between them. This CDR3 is CASSLIGAENEKLFF. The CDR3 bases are TGCGCCAGCAGCTTGATAGGCGCAGAAAATGAAAAACTGTTTTTT.

This CDR3 reads CASRSTYGGQGEAFF. DNA for the CDR3: TGTGCCAGTAGGTCGACCTACGGCGGTCAGGGTGAAGCTTTCTTT. The chain combines TRBV19 with TRBJ1-1; tentatively, D is TRBD1 (5 bases). Between the trimmed V and J ends, which lost 6 bases and 7 bases, there was a span of 21 bases. Per the germline V gene, CDR1 is LNHDA and CDR2 is SQIVND (reference sequence). This CDR3 region has 15 residues.

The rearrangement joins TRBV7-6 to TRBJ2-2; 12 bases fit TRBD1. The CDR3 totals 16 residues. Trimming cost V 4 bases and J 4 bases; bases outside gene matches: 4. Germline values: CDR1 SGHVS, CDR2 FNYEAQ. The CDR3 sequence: CASSSGTGGFTGELFF. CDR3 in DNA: TGTGCCAGCAGCTCCGGGACAGGGGGCTTCACCGGGGAGCTGTTTTTT.

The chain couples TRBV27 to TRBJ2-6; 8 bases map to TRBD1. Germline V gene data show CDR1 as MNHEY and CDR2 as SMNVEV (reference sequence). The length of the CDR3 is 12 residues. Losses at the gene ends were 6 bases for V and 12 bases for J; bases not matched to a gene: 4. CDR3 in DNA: TGTGCCAGCAGGAGGACAGGGAGCGTCCTGACTTTC. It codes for CASRRTGSVLTF.

The CDR3 here is CASSESSRGQLTANTGELFF. CDR3 nucleotides: TGTGCCAGCAGTGAATCATCCCGGGGACAGCTAACGGCGAACACCGGGGAGCTGTTTTTT. The genes are TRBV6-1 and TRBJ2-2, with TRBD1 matching 7 bases. CDR3 length: 20 residues. V trimming: 2 bases; J trimming: 0 bases; junction bases outside the gene matches: 15. Germline V gene lookup returns CDR1 MNHNS and CDR2 SASEGT.

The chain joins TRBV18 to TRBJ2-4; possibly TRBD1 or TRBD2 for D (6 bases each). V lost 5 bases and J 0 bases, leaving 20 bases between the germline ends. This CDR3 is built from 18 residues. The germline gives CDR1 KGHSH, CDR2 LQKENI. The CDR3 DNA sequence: TGTGCCAGCTCATTAACCCGGGGGCTGACGGTAGCCAAAAACATTCAGTACTTC. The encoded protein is CASSLTRGLTVAKNIQYF.

The CDR3 reads CASSTTAAQETQYF. CDR3 DNA sequence: TGCGCCAGCAGCACCACGGCCGCACAAGAGACCCAGTACTTC. V and J are TRBV5-1 and TRBJ2-5; no firm D call. CDR1 SGHRS and CDR2 YFSETQ come from the germline V gene. The V end lost 4 bases, the J end lost 2 bases, and 12 bases lay between the germline ends. This CDR3 is built from 14 residues.

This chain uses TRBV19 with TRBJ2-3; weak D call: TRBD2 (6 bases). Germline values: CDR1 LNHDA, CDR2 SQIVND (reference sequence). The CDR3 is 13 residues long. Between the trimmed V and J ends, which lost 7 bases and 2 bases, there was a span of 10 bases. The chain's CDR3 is CASKGGATDTQYF. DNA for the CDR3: TGTGCCAGTAAGGGCGGGGCCACAGATACGCAGTATTTT.